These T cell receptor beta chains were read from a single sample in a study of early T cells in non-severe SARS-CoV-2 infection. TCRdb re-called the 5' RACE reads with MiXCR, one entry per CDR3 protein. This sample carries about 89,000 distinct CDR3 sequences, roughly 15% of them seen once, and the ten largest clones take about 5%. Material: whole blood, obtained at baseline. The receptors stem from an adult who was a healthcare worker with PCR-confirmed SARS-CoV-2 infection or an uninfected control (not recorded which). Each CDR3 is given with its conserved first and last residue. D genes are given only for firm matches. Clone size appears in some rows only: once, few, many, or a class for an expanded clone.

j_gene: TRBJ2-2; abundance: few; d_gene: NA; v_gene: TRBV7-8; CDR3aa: CASSLTGLRDTGELFF; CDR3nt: TGTGCCAGCAGCTTAACAGGGCTTCGCGACACCGGGGAGCTGTTTTTT
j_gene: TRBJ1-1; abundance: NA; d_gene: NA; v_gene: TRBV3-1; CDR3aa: CASSQGGRDTEAFF; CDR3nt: TGTGCCAGCAGCCAAGGGGGGCGCGACACTGAAGCTTTCTTT
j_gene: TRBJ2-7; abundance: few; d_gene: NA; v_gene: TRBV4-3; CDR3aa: CASSQVNQGFPPYEQYF; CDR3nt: TGCGCCAGCAGCCAAGTAAATCAGGGGTTCCCTCCCTACGAGCAGTACTTC
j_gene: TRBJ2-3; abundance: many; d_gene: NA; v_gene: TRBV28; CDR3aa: CASSLGGNTDTQYF; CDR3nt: TGTGCCAGCAGTTTAGGGGGGAACACAGATACGCAGTATTTT
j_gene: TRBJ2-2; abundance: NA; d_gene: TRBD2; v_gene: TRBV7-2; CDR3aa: CASSLTSGSGTGELFF; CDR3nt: TGTGCCAGCAGCTTAACTAGCGGGAGTGGTACCGGGGAGCTGTTTTTT
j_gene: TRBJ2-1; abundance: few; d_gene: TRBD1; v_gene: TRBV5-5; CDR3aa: CASHFQGVEQFF; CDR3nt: TGTGCCAGTCACTTTCAGGGGGTAGAGCAGTTCTTC
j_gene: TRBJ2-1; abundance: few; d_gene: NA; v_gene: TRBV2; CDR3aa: CASRGEGLPRPGEQFF; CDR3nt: TGTGCCAGCAGGGGAGAAGGACTCCCCCGGCCGGGTGAGCAGTTCTTC
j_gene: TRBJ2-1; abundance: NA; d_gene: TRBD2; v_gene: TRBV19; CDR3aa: CASSPTSGIYNEQFF; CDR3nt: TGTGCCAGTAGTCCGACTAGCGGAATTTACAATGAGCAGTTCTTC
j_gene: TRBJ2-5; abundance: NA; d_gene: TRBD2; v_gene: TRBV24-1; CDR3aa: CATSGKGLAGETQYF; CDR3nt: TGTGCCACCAGTGGTAAAGGACTAGCGGGAGAGACCCAGTACTTC
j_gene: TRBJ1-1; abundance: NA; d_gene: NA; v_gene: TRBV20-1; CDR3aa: CSARGQTGFATAFF; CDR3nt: TGCAGTGCTAGGGGGCAGACAGGCTTTGCGACGGCTTTCTTT
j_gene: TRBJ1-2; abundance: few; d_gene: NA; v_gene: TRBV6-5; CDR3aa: CASRLITPGRAYGYTF; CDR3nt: TGTGCCAGCAGACTTATCACGCCAGGGAGGGCCTATGGCTACACCTTC
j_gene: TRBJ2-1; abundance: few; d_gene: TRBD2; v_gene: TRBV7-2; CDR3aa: CASSSIAGTPSNEQFF; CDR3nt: TGTGCCAGCAGCTCGATAGCGGGAACCCCTTCGAATGAGCAGTTCTTC
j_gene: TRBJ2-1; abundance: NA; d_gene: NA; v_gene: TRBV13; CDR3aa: CASSGVRRAETYNEQFF; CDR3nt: TGTGCCAGCAGCGGGGTTAGGCGGGCCGAAACCTACAATGAGCAGTTCTTC
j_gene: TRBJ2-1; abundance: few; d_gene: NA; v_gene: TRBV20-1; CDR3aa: CSAAKTGNEQFF; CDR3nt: TGCAGTGCCGCTAAGACGGGGAATGAGCAGTTCTTC
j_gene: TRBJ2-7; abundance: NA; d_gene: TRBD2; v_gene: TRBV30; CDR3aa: CASQTSGDYEQYF; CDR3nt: TGTGCCTCTCAGACTAGCGGGGACTACGAGCAGTACTTC
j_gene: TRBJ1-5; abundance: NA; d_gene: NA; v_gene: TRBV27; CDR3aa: CASSIGALPNQPQHF; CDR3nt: TGTGCCAGCAGCATCGGGGCCTTACCGAATCAGCCCCAGCATTTT
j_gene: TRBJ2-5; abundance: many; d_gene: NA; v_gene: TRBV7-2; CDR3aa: CASSLSRETQYF; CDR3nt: TGTGCCAGCAGCTTATCTCGGGAGACCCAGTACTTC
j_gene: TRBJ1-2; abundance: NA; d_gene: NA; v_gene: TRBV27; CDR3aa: CASGRQAVNNGYTF; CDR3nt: TGTGCCAGCGGCAGACAGGCCGTCAACAATGGCTACACCTTC
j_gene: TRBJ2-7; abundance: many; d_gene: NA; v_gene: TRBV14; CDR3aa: CASSRTDFPLDEQYF; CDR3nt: TGTGCCAGCAGCCGCACGGACTTTCCACTAGACGAGCAGTACTTC
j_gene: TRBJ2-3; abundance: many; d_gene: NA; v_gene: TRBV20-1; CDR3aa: CSARSGVGAWTQYF; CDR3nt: TGCAGTGCTAGATCCGGGGTTGGCGCTTGGACGCAGTATTTT
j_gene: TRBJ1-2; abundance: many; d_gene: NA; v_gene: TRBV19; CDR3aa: CASTYGNYGYTF; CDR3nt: TGTGCCAGTACGTACGGAAACTATGGCTACACCTTC
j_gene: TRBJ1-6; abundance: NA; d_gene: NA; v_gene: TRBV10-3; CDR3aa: CAISEWMAVRSAPLHF; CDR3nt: TGTGCCATCAGTGAGTGGATGGCAGTCCGGAGCGCACCCCTCCACTTT
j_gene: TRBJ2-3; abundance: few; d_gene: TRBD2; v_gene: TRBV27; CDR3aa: CASSSTGTTYTDTQYF; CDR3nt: TGTGCCAGCAGTTCCACCGGGACTACCTACACAGATACGCAGTATTTT
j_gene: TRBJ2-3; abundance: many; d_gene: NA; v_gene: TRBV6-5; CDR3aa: CASSRAPPPRTDTQYF; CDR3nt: TGTGCCAGCAGTAGGGCTCCCCCCCCACGCACAGATACGCAGTATTTT
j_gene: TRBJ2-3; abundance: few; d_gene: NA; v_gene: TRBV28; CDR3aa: CASSLRDFQTDTQYF; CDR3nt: TGTGCCAGCAGTTTAAGGGACTTTCAGACAGATACGCAGTATTTT
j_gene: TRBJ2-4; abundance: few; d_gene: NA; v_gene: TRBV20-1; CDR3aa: CSASTGPNIQYF; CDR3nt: TGCAGTGCTAGTACGGGACCGAACATTCAGTACTTC
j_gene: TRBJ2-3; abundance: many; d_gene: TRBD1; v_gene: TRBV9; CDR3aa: CASSVLYGQDSTDTQYF; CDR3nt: TGTGCCAGCAGCGTACTCTACGGACAGGACAGCACAGATACGCAGTATTTT
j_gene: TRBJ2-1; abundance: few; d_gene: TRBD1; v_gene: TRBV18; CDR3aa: CASSLGQGMDEQFF; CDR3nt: TGTGCCAGCTCACTGGGACAGGGGATGGATGAGCAGTTCTTC
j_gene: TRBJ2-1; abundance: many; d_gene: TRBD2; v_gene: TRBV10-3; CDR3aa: CAISESTSGMYNEQFF; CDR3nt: TGTGCCATCAGTGAGTCAACTAGCGGGATGTACAATGAGCAGTTCTTC
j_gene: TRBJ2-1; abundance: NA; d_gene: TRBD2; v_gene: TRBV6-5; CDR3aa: CASSSAFGLAGGREQFF; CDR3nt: TGTGCCAGCAGCTCAGCATTCGGACTAGCGGGAGGCCGAGAGCAGTTCTTC
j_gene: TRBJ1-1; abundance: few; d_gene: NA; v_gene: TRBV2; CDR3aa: CASNVENTEAFF; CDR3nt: TGTGCCAGTAACGTCGAGAACACTGAAGCTTTCTTT
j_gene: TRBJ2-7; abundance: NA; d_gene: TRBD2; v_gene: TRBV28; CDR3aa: CASSPTGLAGSYEQYF; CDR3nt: TGTGCCAGCAGCCCCACAGGGCTAGCGGGCTCCTACGAGCAGTACTTC
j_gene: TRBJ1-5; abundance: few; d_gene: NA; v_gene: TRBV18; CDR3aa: CASSPGGGQPQHF; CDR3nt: TGTGCCAGCTCACCTGGCGGCGGCCAGCCCCAGCATTTT
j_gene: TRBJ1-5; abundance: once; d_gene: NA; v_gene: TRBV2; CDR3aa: CASSRDSNQPQHF; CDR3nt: TGTGCCAGCAGCCGGGACAGCAATCAGCCCCAGCATTTT
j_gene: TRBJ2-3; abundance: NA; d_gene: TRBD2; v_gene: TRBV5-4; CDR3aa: CASSLREGSVDTQYF; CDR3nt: TGTGCCAGCAGCTTGCGGGAGGGATCGGTAGATACGCAGTATTTT
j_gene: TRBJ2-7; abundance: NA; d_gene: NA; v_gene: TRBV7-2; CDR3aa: CASSLFPGDYEQYF; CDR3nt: TGTGCCAGCAGCTTATTCCCAGGGGACTACGAGCAGTACTTC
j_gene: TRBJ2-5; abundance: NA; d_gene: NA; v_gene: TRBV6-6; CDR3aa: CASIGAMRETQYF; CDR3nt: TGTGCCAGCATTGGAGCGATGAGAGAGACCCAGTACTTC
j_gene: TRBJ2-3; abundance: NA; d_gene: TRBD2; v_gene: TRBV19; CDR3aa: CASSTPWSGGEDTQYF; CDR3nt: TGTGCCAGTAGTACCCCCTGGAGCGGGGGAGAAGATACGCAGTATTTT
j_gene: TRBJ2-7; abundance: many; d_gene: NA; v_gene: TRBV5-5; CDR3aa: CASSLTSGTPYEQYF; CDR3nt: TGTGCCAGCAGCCTAACCTCCGGGACACCCTACGAGCAGTACTTC
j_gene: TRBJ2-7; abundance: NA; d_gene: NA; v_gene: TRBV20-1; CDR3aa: CSARVPDLRANEQYF; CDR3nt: TGCAGTGCTAGAGTCCCGGACCTTCGGGCTAACGAGCAGTACTTC
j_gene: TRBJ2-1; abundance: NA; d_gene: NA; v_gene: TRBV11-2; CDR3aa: CASSKYMAAISNEQFF; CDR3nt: TGTGCCAGCAGCAAATATATGGCGGCGATATCCAATGAGCAGTTCTTC
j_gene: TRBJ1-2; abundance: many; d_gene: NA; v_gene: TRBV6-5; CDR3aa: CASARWDGSNYGYTF; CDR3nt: TGTGCCAGCGCCCGGTGGGACGGCAGTAACTATGGCTACACCTTC
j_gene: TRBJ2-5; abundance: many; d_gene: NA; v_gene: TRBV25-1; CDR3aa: CASSDPTRVQETQYF; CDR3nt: TGTGCCAGCAGTGACCCTACTAGAGTACAAGAGACCCAGTACTTC
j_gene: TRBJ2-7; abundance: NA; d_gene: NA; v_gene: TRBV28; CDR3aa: CASSPTSSPSSYEQYF; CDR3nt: TGTGCCAGCAGCCCTACTAGCTCTCCTAGCTCCTACGAGCAGTACTTC
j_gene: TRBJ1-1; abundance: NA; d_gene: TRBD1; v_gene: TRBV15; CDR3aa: CATSPKDRQPGTEAFF; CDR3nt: TGTGCCACCAGCCCAAAGGACAGGCAACCGGGCACTGAAGCTTTCTTT
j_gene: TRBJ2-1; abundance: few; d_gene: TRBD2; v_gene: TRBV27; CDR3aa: CATSGLATTLFYEQFF; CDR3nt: TGTGCCACCTCAGGACTAGCCACCACCCTTTTCTATGAGCAGTTCTTC
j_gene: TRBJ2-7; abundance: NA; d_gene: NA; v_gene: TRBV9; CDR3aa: CASSFRSYEQYF; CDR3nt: TGTGCCAGCAGCTTCCGTTCCTACGAGCAGTACTTC
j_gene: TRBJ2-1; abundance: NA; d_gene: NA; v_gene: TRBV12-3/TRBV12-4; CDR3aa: CASSFGPAEYNEQFF; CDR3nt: TGTGCCAGCAGTTTTGGTCCCGCAGAATACAATGAGCAGTTCTTC